The following is a T cell receptor (beta chain) sequence with its context. Healthy Caucasians from Russia aged about 6 to 90 served as donors. Per sample, no less than 5 micrograms of total RNA were extracted. Together with a sample-barcoded 5' primer, a J-beta primer mix was included in a second PCR lasting about 7 to 11 cycles. Individual samples furnished no less than 2.5 million CDR3-containing paired-end reads apiece. One entry per CDR3 protein, called by TCRdb with MiXCR from the 5' RACE reads. This table has about 930,000 distinct CDR3 sequences, under 35% appearing once. These data come from a study of blood T cells in healthy people across ages. This sample also belongs to another study, concerning T cells of mothers and their children.

Sequencing used blood. This TCR derives from a middle-aged woman in good health.

The CDR3 reads CSASSVRLGTANYGYTF. The CDR3 bases are TGCAGTGCTAGTTCAGTCCGGCTCGGGACAGCTAACTATGGCTACACCTTC. V is TRBV20-1 and J is TRBJ1-2; the match to TRBD1 covers 7 bases. Unmatched junction bases numbered 13, after V lost 3 bases and J lost 0 bases. The CDR3 has 17 amino acids. Looked up from germline, CDR1 is DFQATT and CDR2 is SNEGSKA (reference sequence).